One and the same sample provided the 26 T cell receptor beta chains below, sequenced in a study of OX40 agonist ivuxolimab in advanced cancers. The data were produced by immunoSEQ multiplex PCR, yet TCRdb's version contains in-frame clones alone and is incomplete. The sample carries about 83,000 clones, more than 80% recorded once. This sample comprised CD4+ or CD8+ T cells sorted from blood, obtained in a trial of the OX40 agonist ivuxolimab. Receptors were obtained from an adult with an advanced solid tumor such as melanoma, head and neck, liver or kidney cancer.

This clone was observed a single time. The rearrangement uses TRBV27 and TRBJ1-1; D might be TRBD1 (5 bases). Germline V gene sequence: CDR1 MNHEY, CDR2 SMNVEV (reference sequence). The ends were cut back, 2 bases at V and 0 bases at J, with 7 bases in the middle. The CDR3 extends over 14 amino acids. CDR3 sequence: CASSLGGVNTEAFF. DNA for the CDR3: TGTGCCAGCAGTTTAGGAGGGGTGAACACTGAAGCTTTCTTT.

This chain connects TRBV2 to TRBJ1-2, with TRBD1 as a possible D gene (6 bases). CDR3 length: 15 amino acids. V was cut by 3 bases and J by 4 bases, with 15 bases left in between. In germline, CDR1 is SNHLY, CDR2 FYNNEI. The CDR3 reads CASSDPSTGIYGYTF. For the CDR3, the DNA is TGTGCCAGCAGTGATCCCTCCACAGGGATCTATGGCTACACCTTC.

The chain recombines TRBV5-6 with TRBJ1-2; a weak D match, TRBD1 (5 bases). CDR1 is SGHDT and CDR2 is YYEEEE in the germline V gene. The CDR3 runs 14 residues. Trimming removed 6 bases at V and 3 bases at J, with 15 bases between. For the CDR3, the DNA is TGTGCCAGCATTGTGGGGGACGCATACTATGGCTACACCTTC. This encodes CASIVGDAYYGYTF.

This clone was counted a few times. The CDR3 sequence is CASSPTSSYNEQFF. The DNA of the CDR3 is TGTGCCAGCAGCCCCACTAGTTCCTACAATGAGCAGTTCTTC. The V call is TRBV28, the J call TRBJ2-1; the D gene is possibly TRBD2 (5 bases). Trimming took 6 bases from V and 1 from J, leaving 10 bases between them. Germline V lookup: CDR1 MDHEN, CDR2 SYDVKM. The CDR3 spans 14 residues.

The gene calls are TRBV6-6 and TRBJ2-6; weak D call: TRBD2 (6 bases). Per germline, CDR1 MNHNY and CDR2 SVGAGI (reference sequence). The CDR3 has 16 amino acids. V gave up 11 bases and J gave up 0 bases, with 17 bases separating them. In DNA, the CDR3 is TGTGCCTCGGGAGCGGGCTCCTCCTCTGGGGCCAACGTCCTGACTTTC. Translating it yields CASGAGSSSGANVLTF.

This chain's CDR3 is CASRAIEGFTQYF. CDR3 bases: TGTGCCAGCAGGGCGATAGAGGGATTTACGCAGTATTTT. V usage is TRBV6-1 and J usage is TRBJ2-3, with D possibly TRBD2 on 5 matching bases. V was cut by 6 bases and J by 8 bases, with 15 bases left in between. The germline gives CDR1 MNHNS, CDR2 SASEGT. This CDR3 has 13 amino acids.

This chain joins TRBV29-1 and TRBJ2-1; a weak D match, TRBD2 (5 bases). Germline CDR1 reads SQVTM; CDR2 reads ANQGSEA. This CDR3 has 13 residues. V lost 4 bases and J lost 1, with 8 bases in between. The CDR3, as DNA: TGCAGCGTTGTGCCGGGGTCCTACAATGAGCAGTTCTTC. Encoded protein: CSVVPGSYNEQFF.

The chain joins TRBV27 to TRBJ2-5; TRBD2 matches at 7 bases. Trimming removed 2 bases from V and 4 bases from J; junction bases left unmatched: 7. The germline V gene has CDR1 MNHEY and CDR2 SMNVEV (reference sequence). This CDR3 has 15 amino acids. The CDR3 loop is CASSLDGGSLETQYF. The CDR3, as DNA: TGTGCCAGCAGTTTAGATGGCGGGAGTTTAGAGACCCAGTACTTC.

In this sample, this clone turned up a few times. This chain uses TRBV9 with TRBJ1-5; maybe TRBD1 (5 bases). There are 13 residues in the CDR3. Germline assignment: CDR1 SGDLS and CDR2 YYNGEE. V lost 4 bases and J 4 bases, leaving 9 bases between the germline ends. The CDR3 DNA reads TGTGCCAGCAGCCAGGGCGTAAATCAGCCCCAGCATTTT. Its protein is CASSQGVNQPQHF.

The chain is built from TRBV30 and TRBJ2-1, with TRBD2 matching over 7 bases. CDR3 length: 15 residues. The trim removed 3 bases at V and 9 bases at J, leaving 14 bases unmatched. Germline CDR1 reads GTSNPN; CDR2 reads SVGIG (reference sequence). CDR3 amino acids: CAWRTPLARSGEQFF. The CDR3 DNA is TGTGCCTGGAGGACGCCACTAGCGAGGTCCGGTGAGCAGTTCTTC.

On this clone itself: Different DNA sequences within this sample yield the same CDR3. Here the CDR3 reads CASSVVTDTQYF. For the CDR3, the DNA is TGTGCCAGCAGCGTAGTAACAGATACGCAGTATTTT. This chain joins TRBV9 and TRBJ2-3; D is ambiguous. The CDR3 is made up of 12 amino acids. V lost 0 bases and J lost 3, with 2 bases in between. The germline V gene has CDR1 SGDLS and CDR2 YYNGEE.

A note on this clone: Other DNA sequences in this sample translate to the same CDR3. CDR3 region: CASSLDTDTQYF. CDR3 nucleotide sequence: TGCGCCAGCAGCTTGGATACAGATACGCAGTATTTT. V usage is TRBV5-1 and J usage is TRBJ2-3; no firm D call. Deletions cut 0 bases from V and 3 bases from J, with 2 bases between. The CDR3 runs to 12 residues. The germline gives CDR1 SGHRS, CDR2 YFSETQ.

The chain uses TRBV5-4 and TRBJ1-6, with D maybe TRBD1 (5 bases). The CDR3 extends over 16 amino acids. Germline loops: CDR1 SGHNT, CDR2 YYREEE (reference sequence). With 0 bases removed from V and 8 bases from J, the gap between germline ends came to 15 bases. In nucleotides, the CDR3 is TGTGCCAGCAGCTTGGAACCGGGGGAAGGATATTCACCCCTCCACTTT. Amino acids: CASSLEPGEGYSPLHF. The complete variable domain, with remaining parts taken from reference TRBV5-4 and TRBJ1-6, reads ETGVTQSPTHLIKTRGQQVTLRCSSQSGHNTVSWYQQALGQGPQFIFQYYREEENGRGNFPPRFSGLQFPNYSSELNVNALELDDSALYLCASSLEPGEGYSPLHFGNGTRLTVT.

This clone was seen only a few times. The chain carries TRBV12-5 and TRBJ1-5, with D hard to call. Germline-derived CDR1 and CDR2 are LGHNT and FRNRAP. Trimming cost V 6 bases and J 3 bases, with 9 bases left between them. CDR3 length equals 13 residues. The CDR3 spells CASGLQYNQPQHF. The CDR3 DNA follows: TGTGCTAGTGGCCTACAGTACAATCAGCCCCAGCATTTT. The variable domain in full, with the rest retrieved from reference TRBV12-5 and TRBJ1-5, is DARVTQTPRHKVTEMGQEVTMRCQPILGHNTVFWYRQTMMQGLELLAYFRNRAPLDDSGMPKDRFSAEMPDATLATLKIQPSEPRDSAVYFCASGLQYNQPQHFGDGTRLSIL.

V gene TRBV27 combines with J gene TRBJ2-1; D is unclear. The V gene's germline CDR1 is MNHEY and CDR2 SMNVEV (reference sequence). The CDR3 runs to 13 residues. Deletions cut 5 bases from V and 0 bases from J, with 5 bases between. CDR3 protein: CASSVFSYNEQFF. The CDR3 DNA sequence: TGTGCCAGCAGTGTTTTCTCCTACAATGAGCAGTTCTTC.

J is TRBJ2-3 and V is TRBV11-1; no clear D. Germline V gene data show CDR1 as SGHAT and CDR2 as FQDESV (reference sequence). The CDR3 extends over 15 amino acids. V was trimmed by 1 base and J by 0 bases, leaving 8 bases between them. The CDR3 loop is CASSLGVGSTDTQYF. The CDR3 coding sequence is TGTGCCAGCAGCTTAGGGGTAGGAAGCACAGATACGCAGTATTTT. Full variable domain (rest looked up from reference TRBV11-1 and TRBJ2-3): EAEVAQSPRYKITEKSQAVAFWCDPISGHATLYWYRQILGQGPELLVQFQDESVVDDSQLPKDRFSAERLKGVDSTLKIQPAELGDSAMYLCASSLGVGSTDTQYFGPGTRLTVL.

V is TRBV2 and J is TRBJ1-5, with 8 bases fitting TRBD1. J was trimmed by 0 bases and V by 8 bases; bases with no gene match: 6. The germline gives CDR1 SNHLY, CDR2 FYNNEI. This CDR3 has 15 amino acids. CDR3 DNA: TGTGCCAGCTCAGGGGGCCTCGATAGCAATCAGCCCCAGCATTTT. Translating gives CASSGGLDSNQPQHF.

This rearrangement joins TRBV4-1 to TRBJ2-1, with 13 bases lining up with TRBD2. CDR1 and CDR2 from the germline V gene are MGHRA and YSYEKL. The CDR3 has 18 residues. J was trimmed by 0 bases and V by 7 bases; bases with no gene match: 9. CDR3 nucleotides: TGCGCCAGCACCAGGACTAGCGGGAGCAGGGGCTCCTACAATGAGCAGTTCTTC. Translating gives CASTRTSGSRGSYNEQFF.

V is TRBV29-1 and J is TRBJ2-6; 8 bases are a match to TRBD1. V lost 5 bases and J lost 0; bases outside the gene matches: 6. This CDR3 region has 16 residues. CDR1 and CDR2 (germline): SQVTM, ANQGSEA. The CDR3 region is CSVHGQGSSGANVLTF. CDR3 bases: TGCAGCGTTCACGGACAGGGATCCTCTGGGGCCAACGTCCTGACTTTC.

V usage is TRBV7-9 and J usage is TRBJ2-1; 9 nucleotides line up with TRBD2. The CDR3 totals 13 residues. The V and J ends lost 11 bases and 4 bases, in that order; junction bases with no gene match: 6. Germline V gives CDR1 SEHNR, CDR2 FQNEAQ (reference sequence). DNA for the CDR3: TGTGCCGTATGGGCGGGAGGGTACAATGAGCAGTTCTTC. Protein: CAVWAGGYNEQFF.

The count of this clone is one. The rearrangement uses TRBV28 and TRBJ1-5; perhaps TRBD1 as D (5 bases). Per the germline V gene, CDR1 is MDHEN and CDR2 is SYDVKM. This CDR3 is built from 13 residues. V was clipped by 7 bases and J by 10 bases, with 17 bases between them. CDR3 amino acids: CASTIQGPSPQHF. The CDR3 coding sequence is TGTGCCAGCACCATCCAGGGCCCATCTCCCCAGCATTTT.

The chain has TRBV28 and TRBJ1-2; 8 nucleotides match TRBD1. Germline V gives CDR1 MDHEN, CDR2 SYDVKM. The CDR3 runs 19 residues. The J segment lost 8 bases and the V segment lost 1 base, leaving 21 bases of the junction unmatched. The CDR3 DNA sequence: TGTGCCAGCAGTTTATCCTTTCGGACAGGGTCGTACTCAGACCTGGGCTACACCTTC. Translating gives CASSLSFRTGSYSDLGYTF.

The V call is TRBV11-2, the J call TRBJ2-3; the D gene is possibly TRBD1 (6 bases). The CDR3 spans 15 residues. Looked up from germline, CDR1 is SGHAT and CDR2 is FQNNGV. The V and J ends lost 2 bases and 0 bases respectively, with 9 bases between them. The CDR3 here is CASSLKGVSTDTQYF. The DNA for the CDR3 is TGTGCCAGCAGCTTAAAGGGGGTCAGCACAGATACGCAGTATTTT.

This chain joins TRBV28 and TRBJ1-2; D might be TRBD1 (5 bases). The CDR3 has 15 residues. The V and J ends lost 1 base and 2 bases respectively, with 11 bases between them. The germline CDR1 and CDR2 sequences are MDHEN and SYDVKM. CDR3 nucleotide sequence: TGTGCCAGCAGTTTATACGGCAGGACAAACTATGGCTACACCTTC. Translating it yields CASSLYGRTNYGYTF.

This sequence joins TRBV6-6 and TRBJ1-1, with TRBD1 as a possible D gene (5 bases). The germline CDR1 and CDR2 sequences are MNHNY and SVGAGI (reference sequence). Trimming stripped 2 bases from V and 4 bases from J, with 8 bases between. The CDR3 runs 13 residues. CDR3 nucleotides: TGTGCCAGCAGTTACGATGGGGGCACTGAAGCTTTCTTT. It codes for CASSYDGGTEAFF.

The rearrangement uses TRBV10-3 and TRBJ1-2; D may be TRBD1 (5 bases). The germline gives CDR1 ENHRY, CDR2 SYGVKD. The CDR3 covers 12 residues. Trimming stripped 10 bases from V and 8 bases from J, with 17 bases between. In DNA form, the CDR3 reads TGTGCCACCCTTGGAGGGGAGGACGGCTACACCTTC. Encoded protein: CATLGGEDGYTF.